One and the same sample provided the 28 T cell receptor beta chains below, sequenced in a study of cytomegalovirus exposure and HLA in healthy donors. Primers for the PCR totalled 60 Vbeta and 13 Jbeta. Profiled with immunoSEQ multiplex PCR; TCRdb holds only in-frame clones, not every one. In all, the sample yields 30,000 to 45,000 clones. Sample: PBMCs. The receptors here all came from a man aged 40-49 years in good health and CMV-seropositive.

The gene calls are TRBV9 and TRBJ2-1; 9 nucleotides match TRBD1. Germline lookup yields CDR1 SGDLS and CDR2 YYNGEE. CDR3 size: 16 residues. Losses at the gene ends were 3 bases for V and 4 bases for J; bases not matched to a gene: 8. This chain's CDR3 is CASSALNRGLYNEQFF. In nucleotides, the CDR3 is TGTGCCAGCAGCGCACTGAACAGGGGGCTTTACAATGAGCAGTTCTTC. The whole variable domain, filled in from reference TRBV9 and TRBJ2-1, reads DSGVTQTPKHLITATGQRVTLRCSPRSGDLSVYWYQQSLDQGLQFLIQYYNGEERAKGNILERFSAQQFPDLHSELNLSSLELGDSALYFCASSALNRGLYNEQFFGPGTRLTVL.

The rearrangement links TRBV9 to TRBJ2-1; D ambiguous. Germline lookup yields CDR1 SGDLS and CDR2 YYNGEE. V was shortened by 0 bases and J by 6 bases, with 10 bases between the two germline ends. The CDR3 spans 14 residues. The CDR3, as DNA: TGTGCCAGCAGCGTAGGGGTAGCCCTCAATGAGCAGTTCTTC. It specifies CASSVGVALNEQFF.

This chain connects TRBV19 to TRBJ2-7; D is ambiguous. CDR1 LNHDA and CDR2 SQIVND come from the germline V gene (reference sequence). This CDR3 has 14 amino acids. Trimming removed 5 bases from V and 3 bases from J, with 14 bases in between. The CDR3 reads CASSFSISSYEQYF. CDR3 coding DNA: TGTGCCAGTAGTTTCTCGATTAGCAGCTACGAGCAGTACTTC. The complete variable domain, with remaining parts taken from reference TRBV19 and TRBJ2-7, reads DGGITQSPKYLFRKEGQNVTLSCEQNLNHDAMYWYRQDPGQGLRLIYYSQIVNDFQKGDIAEGYSVSREKKESFPLTVTSAQKNPTAFYLCASSFSISSYEQYFGPGTRLTVT.

DNA of the CDR3: TGCGCCAGCAGCTTGGGTCCCCAGGGTGGGGACACTGAAGCTTTCTTT. Amino acids: CASSLGPQGGDTEAFF. V gene TRBV5-1 combines with J gene TRBJ1-1; perhaps TRBD1 as D (5 bases). This CDR3 spans 16 amino acids. CDR1 and CDR2 (germline): SGHRS, YFSETQ. V was clipped by 0 bases and J by 3 bases, with 15 bases between them.

The CDR3, as DNA: TGTGCTAGTGGTTCCCGGACAGGGCCCAGCACAGATACGCAGTATTTT. Its protein is CASGSRTGPSTDTQYF. The V gene is TRBV12-5, the J gene TRBJ2-3; 8 bases are shared with TRBD1. V lost 4 bases to trimming and J lost 0 bases; unmatched junction nucleotides: 6. Germline values: CDR1 LGHNT, CDR2 FRNRAP. This CDR3 is 16 amino acids long.

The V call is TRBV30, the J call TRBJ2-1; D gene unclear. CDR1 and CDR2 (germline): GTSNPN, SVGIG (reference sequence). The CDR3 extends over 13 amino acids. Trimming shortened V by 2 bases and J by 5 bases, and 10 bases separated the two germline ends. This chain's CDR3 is CAWSLTNNNEQFF. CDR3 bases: TGTGCCTGGAGTCTCACCAACAACAATGAGCAGTTCTTC.

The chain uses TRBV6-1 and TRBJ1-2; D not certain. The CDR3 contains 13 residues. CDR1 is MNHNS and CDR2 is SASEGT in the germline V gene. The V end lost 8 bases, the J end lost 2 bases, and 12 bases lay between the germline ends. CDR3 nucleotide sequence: TGTGCCAGCTATGTGGAGGAGAACTATGGCTACACCTTC. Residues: CASYVEENYGYTF.

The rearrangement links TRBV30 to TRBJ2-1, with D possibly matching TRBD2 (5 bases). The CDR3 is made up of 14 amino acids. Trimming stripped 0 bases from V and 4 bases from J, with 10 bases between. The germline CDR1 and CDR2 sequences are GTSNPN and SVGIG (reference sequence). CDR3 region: CAWSVEGWYNEQFF. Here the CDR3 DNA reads TGTGCCTGGAGTGTAGAGGGTTGGTACAATGAGCAGTTCTTC.

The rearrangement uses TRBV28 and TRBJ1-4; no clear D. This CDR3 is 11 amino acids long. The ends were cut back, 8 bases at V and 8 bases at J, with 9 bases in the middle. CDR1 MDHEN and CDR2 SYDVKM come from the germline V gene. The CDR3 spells CASRVEEKLFF. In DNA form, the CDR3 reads TGTGCCAGCCGGGTAGAGGAAAAACTGTTTTTT.

The CDR3, as DNA: TGTGCCAGCAGCCTAGTAGGGCTAGCGGGAGCCGACGAGCAGTACTTC. Amino acid sequence: CASSLVGLAGADEQYF. The V gene is TRBV11-2, the J gene TRBJ2-5; 10 bases match TRBD2. The tail of the sequence fits TRBJ2-7 better, so the J call may be wrong. Germline-derived CDR1 and CDR2 are SGHAT and FQNNGV. This CDR3 contains 16 residues.

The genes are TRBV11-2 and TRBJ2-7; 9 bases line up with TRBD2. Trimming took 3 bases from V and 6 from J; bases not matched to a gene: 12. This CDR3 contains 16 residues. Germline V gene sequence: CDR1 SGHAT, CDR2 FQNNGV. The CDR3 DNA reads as TGTGCCAGCAGCTTCCCCGGTGTTAGCGGGAGAGGCGAGCAGTACTTC. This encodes CASSFPGVSGRGEQYF.

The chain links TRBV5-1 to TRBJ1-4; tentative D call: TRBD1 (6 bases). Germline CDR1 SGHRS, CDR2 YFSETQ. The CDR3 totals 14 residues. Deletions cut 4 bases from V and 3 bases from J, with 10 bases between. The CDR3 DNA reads TGCGCCAGCAGCCAAGGGGGGGCTAATGAAAAACTGTTTTTT. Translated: CASSQGGANEKLFF.

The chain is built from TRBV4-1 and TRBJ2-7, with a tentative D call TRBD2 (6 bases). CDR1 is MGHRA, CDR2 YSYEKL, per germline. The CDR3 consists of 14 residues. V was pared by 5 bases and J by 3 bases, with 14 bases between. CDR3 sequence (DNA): TGCGCCAGCAGCTACCTAGCGCAAAGCTACGAGCAGTACTTC. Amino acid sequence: CASSYLAQSYEQYF.

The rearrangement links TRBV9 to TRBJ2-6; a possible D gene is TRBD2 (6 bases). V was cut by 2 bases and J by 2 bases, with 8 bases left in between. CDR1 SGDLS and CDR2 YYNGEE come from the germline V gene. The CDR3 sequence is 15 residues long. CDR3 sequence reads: CASSVRGAGANVLTF. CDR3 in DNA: TGTGCCAGCAGCGTCCGCGGGGCTGGGGCCAACGTCCTGACTTTC.

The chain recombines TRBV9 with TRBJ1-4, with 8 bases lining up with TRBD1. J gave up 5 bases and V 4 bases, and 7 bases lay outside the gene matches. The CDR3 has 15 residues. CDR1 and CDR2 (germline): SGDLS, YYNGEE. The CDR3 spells CASSPRTGTNEKLFF. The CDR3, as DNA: TGTGCCAGCAGCCCCCGGACAGGGACCAATGAAAAACTGTTTTTT.

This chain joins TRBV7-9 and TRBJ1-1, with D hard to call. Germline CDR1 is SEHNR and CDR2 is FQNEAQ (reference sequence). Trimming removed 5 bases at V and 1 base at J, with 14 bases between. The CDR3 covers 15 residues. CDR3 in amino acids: CASSPPRETNTEAFF. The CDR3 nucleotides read TGTGCCAGCAGCCCCCCCCGGGAAACGAACACTGAAGCTTTCTTT.

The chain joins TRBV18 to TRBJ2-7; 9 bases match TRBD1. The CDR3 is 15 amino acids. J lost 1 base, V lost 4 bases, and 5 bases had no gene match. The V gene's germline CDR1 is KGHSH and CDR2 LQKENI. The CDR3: CASSRDRGVSYEQYF. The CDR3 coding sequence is TGTGCCAGCTCACGAGACAGGGGGGTATCCTACGAGCAGTACTTC.

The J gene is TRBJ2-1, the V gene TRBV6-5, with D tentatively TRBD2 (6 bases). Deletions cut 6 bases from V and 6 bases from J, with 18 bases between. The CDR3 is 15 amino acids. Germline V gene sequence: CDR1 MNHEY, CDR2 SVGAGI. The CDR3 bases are TGTGCCAGCAGCCCAGTTTCGACTAGATCCAATGAGCAGTTCTTC. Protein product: CASSPVSTRSNEQFF.

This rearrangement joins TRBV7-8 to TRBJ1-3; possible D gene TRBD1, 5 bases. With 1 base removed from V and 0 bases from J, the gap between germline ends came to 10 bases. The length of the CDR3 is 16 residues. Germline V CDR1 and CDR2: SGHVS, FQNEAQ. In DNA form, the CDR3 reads TGTGCCAGCAGCTTAGGATCGGGGGGCTCTGGAAACACCATATATTTT. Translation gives CASSLGSGGSGNTIYF. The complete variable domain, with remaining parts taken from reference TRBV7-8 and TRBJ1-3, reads GAGVSQSPRYKVAKRGQDVALRCDPISGHVSLFWYQQALGQGPEFLTYFQNEAQLDKSGLPSDRFFAERPEGSVSTLKIQRTQQEDSAVYLCASSLGSGGSGNTIYFGEGSWLTVV.

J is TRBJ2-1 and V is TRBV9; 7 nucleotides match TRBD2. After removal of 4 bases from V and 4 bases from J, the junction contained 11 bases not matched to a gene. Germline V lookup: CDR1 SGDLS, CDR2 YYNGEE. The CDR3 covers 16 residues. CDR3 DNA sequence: TGTGCCAGCAGCCTTTGGGAGGGTAGCTTGTACAATGAGCAGTTCTTC. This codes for CASSLWEGSLYNEQFF. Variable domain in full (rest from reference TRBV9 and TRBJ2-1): DSGVTQTPKHLITATGQRVTLRCSPRSGDLSVYWYQQSLDQGLQFLIQYYNGEERAKGNILERFSAQQFPDLHSELNLSSLELGDSALYFCASSLWEGSLYNEQFFGPGTRLTVL.

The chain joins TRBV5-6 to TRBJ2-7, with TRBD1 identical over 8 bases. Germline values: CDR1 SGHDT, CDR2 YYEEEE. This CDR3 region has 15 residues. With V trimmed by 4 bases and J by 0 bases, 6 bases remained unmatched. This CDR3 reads CASSPRQGSSYEQYF. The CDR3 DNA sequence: TGTGCCAGCAGCCCTCGACAGGGGAGCTCCTACGAGCAGTACTTC.

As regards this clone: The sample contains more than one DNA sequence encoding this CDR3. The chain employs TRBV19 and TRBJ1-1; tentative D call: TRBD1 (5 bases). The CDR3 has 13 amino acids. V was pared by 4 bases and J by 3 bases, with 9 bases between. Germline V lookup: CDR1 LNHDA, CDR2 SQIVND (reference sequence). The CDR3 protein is CASSKAGYTEAFF. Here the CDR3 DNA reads TGTGCCAGTAGTAAGGCAGGGTACACTGAAGCTTTCTTT.

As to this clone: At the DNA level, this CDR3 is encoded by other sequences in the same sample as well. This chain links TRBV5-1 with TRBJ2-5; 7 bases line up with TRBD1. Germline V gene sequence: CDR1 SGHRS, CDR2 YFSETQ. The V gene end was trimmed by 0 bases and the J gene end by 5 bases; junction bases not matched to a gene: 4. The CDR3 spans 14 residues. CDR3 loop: CASSLGQGAETQYF. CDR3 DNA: TGCGCCAGCAGCTTGGGACAGGGAGCGGAGACCCAGTACTTC. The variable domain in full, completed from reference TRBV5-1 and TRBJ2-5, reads KAGVTQTPRYLIKTRGQQVTLSCSPISGHRSVSWYQQTPGQGLQFLFEYFSETQRNKGNFPGRFSGRQFSNSRSEMNVSTLELGDSALYLCASSLGQGAETQYFGPGTRLLVL.

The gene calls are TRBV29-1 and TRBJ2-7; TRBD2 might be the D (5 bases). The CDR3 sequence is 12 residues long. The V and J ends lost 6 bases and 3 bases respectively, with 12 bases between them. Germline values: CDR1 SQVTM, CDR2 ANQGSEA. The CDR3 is CSVGEGFYEQYF. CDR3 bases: TGCAGCGTGGGAGAGGGATTCTACGAGCAGTACTTC.

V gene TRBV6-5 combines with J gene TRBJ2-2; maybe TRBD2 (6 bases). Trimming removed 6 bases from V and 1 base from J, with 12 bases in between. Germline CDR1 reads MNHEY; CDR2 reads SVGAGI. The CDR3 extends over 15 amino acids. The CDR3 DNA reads TGTGCCAGCAGCACCGGAGGGGTGAACACCGGGGAGCTGTTTTTT. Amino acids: CASSTGGVNTGELFF.

The CDR3 nucleotides read TGTGCCAGCAGCCCCGGGACTAGCGGTTACAATGAGCAGTTCTTC. Encoded protein: CASSPGTSGYNEQFF. This chain links TRBV11-3 with TRBJ2-1; 11 nucleotides match TRBD2. The germline V gene has CDR1 SGHNT and CDR2 YENEEA. V was clipped by 5 bases and J by 4 bases; unmatched bases: 4. The CDR3 sequence is 15 residues long. Full variable domain (remainder filled in from reference TRBV11-3 and TRBJ2-1): EAGVVQSPRYKIIEKKQPVAFWCNPISGHNTLYWYLQNLGQGPELLIRYENEEAVDDSQLPKDRFSAERLKGVDSTLKIQPAELGDSAVYLCASSPGTSGYNEQFFGPGTRLTVL.

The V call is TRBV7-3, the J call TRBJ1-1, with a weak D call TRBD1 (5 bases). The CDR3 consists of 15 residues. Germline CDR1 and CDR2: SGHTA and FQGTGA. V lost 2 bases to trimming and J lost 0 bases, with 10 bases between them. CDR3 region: CASSLATAMNTEAFF. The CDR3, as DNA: TGTGCCAGCAGCTTAGCGACAGCAATGAACACTGAAGCTTTCTTT. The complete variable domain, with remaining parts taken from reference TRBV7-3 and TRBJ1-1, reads GAGVSQTPSNKVTEKGKYVELRCDPISGHTALYWYRQSLGQGPEFLIYFQGTGAADDSGLPNDRFFAVRPEGSVSTLKIQRTERGDSAVYLCASSLATAMNTEAFFGQGTRLTVV.

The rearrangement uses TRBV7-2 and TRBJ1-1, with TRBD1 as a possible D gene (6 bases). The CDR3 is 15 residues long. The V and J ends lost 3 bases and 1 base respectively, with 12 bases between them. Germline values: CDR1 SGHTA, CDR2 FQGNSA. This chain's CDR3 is CASSLGGAENTEAFF. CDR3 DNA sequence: TGTGCCAGCAGCTTGGGGGGGGCAGAGAACACTGAAGCTTTCTTT.